The 22 T cell receptor beta chains given below trace back to one sample, sequenced in a study of immune heterogeneity within non-small cell lung tumors. TCR beta CDR3 regions came from multiplex PCR with 32 forward V and 13 reverse J primers. TCRdb re-derived calls from the multiplex PCR reads in MiXCR, one entry per CDR3 protein. The profile covers around 21,000 distinct CDR3 sequences, with around 30% appearing a single time and roughly 4.4% taken by the ten largest. Bulk tumor genomic DNA was the template, and each sample received around 650 ng. Each primary tumor yielded several biopsies, collected far apart from one another at surgery. Their non-small cell lung cancer was newly diagnosed and untreated, and the patients underwent curative surgery. Source material: lung tumor tissue. The receptors originated from a man between 40 and 49 years old with non-small cell lung cancer.

This clonotype was detected a few times. The chain joins TRBV13 to TRBJ1-3; TRBD1 aligns across 8 bases. The length of the CDR3 is 16 residues. CDR1 is PRHDT and CDR2 is FYEKMQ in the germline V gene (reference sequence). V trimming: 5 bases; J trimming: 0 bases; junction bases outside the gene matches: 6. As DNA, the CDR3 is TGTGCCAGCAGCGAGGGACAGGTCTACTCTGGAAACACCATATATTTT. Protein: CASSEGQVYSGNTIYF.

With regard to this clonotype: This could be a read error, since a much larger clone is one nucleotide away. This chain joins TRBV19 and TRBJ2-1, with TRBD2 matching over 8 bases. The CDR3 is 16 residues long. Germline V gene lookup returns CDR1 LNHDA and CDR2 SQIVND (reference sequence). CDR3 DNA sequence: TGTGCCAGTAGTAGGGCCGGGACTAGTGTCTACAATGAGAAGTTCTTC. Translated: CASSRAGTSVYNEKFF.

This clonotype is medium-sized. The chain is built from TRBV19 and TRBJ1-2, with 9 bases lining up with TRBD1. The CDR3 has 14 amino acids. Trimming at V came to 6 bases and at J to 7 bases, leaving 9 bases not matched to a gene. Germline V lookup: CDR1 LNHDA, CDR2 SQIVND (reference sequence). CDR3 in DNA: TGTGCCAGTAGCCCGGGACAGGGTTCCCTTGGCTACACCTTC. Translating gives CASSPGQGSLGYTF.

This clonotype is labeled medium-sized. The V and J genes are TRBV20-1 and TRBJ2-2; D gene uncertain. The V end was cut by 5 bases, the J end by 2 bases, with 3 bases between. Germline CDR1 is DFQATT and CDR2 is SNEGSKA (reference sequence). The CDR3 has 11 residues. The CDR3 nucleotides are TGCAGTGCTCACAACACCGGGGAGCTGTTTTTT. This sequence encodes CSAHNTGELFF.

This clonotype was seen ten or more times. The chain recombines TRBV19 with TRBJ1-5, with D perhaps TRBD1 (5 bases). The CDR3 sequence is 13 residues long. The germline CDR1 and CDR2 sequences are LNHDA and SQIVND (reference sequence). V was trimmed by 3 bases and J by 5 bases, leaving 8 bases between them. The CDR3 DNA follows: TGTGCCAGTAGTATGGGACGCGATCAGCCCCAGCATTTT. Its translation is CASSMGRDQPQHF.

This clonotype was seen a handful of times. The chain employs TRBV2 and TRBJ2-6; D is unclear. Germline CDR1 reads SNHLY; CDR2 reads FYNNEI. This CDR3 contains 16 residues. V was pared by 4 bases and J by 4 bases, with 14 bases between. The CDR3, as DNA: TGTGCCAGCAGTGCCCCACCCTATTTCGGGGCCAACGTCCTGACTTTC. Protein product: CASSAPPYFGANVLTF.

By share of the sample, this clonotype is medium-sized (0.01 to 0.1%). The V and J genes are TRBV5-5 and TRBJ2-7; D gene uncertain. The CDR3 consists of 12 residues. Trimming removed 0 bases at V and 4 bases at J, with 5 bases between. In germline, CDR1 is SGHKS, CDR2 YYEKEE (reference sequence). CDR3 amino acids: CASSLEGYEQYF. DNA of the CDR3: TGTGCCAGCAGCTTGGAGGGATACGAGCAGTACTTC.

As concerns this clonotype: One end of the junction varies from germline; a read error may be responsible. The chain is built from TRBV7-2 and TRBJ2-3; D perhaps matches TRBD2 (6 bases). The CDR3 is 14 amino acids. Germline CDR1 and CDR2: SGHTA and FQGNSA. The CDR3 region has the DNA TGTGCCAGCAAGACGGGAGTAGAGACAGATATGCAGTATTTT. Its translation is CASKTGVETDMQYF.

This CDR3 reads CASSKDLMKEQFF. In DNA, the CDR3 is TGTGCCAGCAGCAAAGACCTAATGAAGGAGCAGTTCTTC. The rearrangement links TRBV7-3 to TRBJ2-1; D is undetermined. V dropped 5 bases and J dropped 10 bases, with 15 bases sitting between them. Germline CDR1 is SGHTA and CDR2 is FQGTGA. This CDR3 comprises 13 residues.

This clonotype is categorized as medium-sized (0.01 to 0.1%). The genes are TRBV28 and TRBJ1-2; D may be TRBD1 (6 bases). With 3 bases removed from V and 2 bases from J, the gap between germline ends came to 10 bases. The CDR3 length is 14 residues. Germline values: CDR1 MDHEN, CDR2 SYDVKM. CDR3 nucleotide sequence: TGTGCCAGCAGTTTCGGAGGGGGGAACTATGGCTACACCTTC. Translating it yields CASSFGGGNYGYTF.

A note on this clonotype: An end of the junction does not agree with germline; a read error may underlie this. CDR3 in DNA: TGTGCCAGCACTGAAGATAGAGGGACAGCCTTTGCAACTAATGAAAAACTGTTTTTT. The encoded protein is CASTEDRGTAFATNEKLFF. The chain uses TRBV25-1 and TRBJ1-4, with 7 nucleotides matching TRBD1. The CDR3 covers 19 residues. CDR1 and CDR2 from the germline V gene are MGHDK and SYGVNS. Full variable domain (rest looked up from reference TRBV25-1 and TRBJ1-4): EADIYQTPRYLVIGTGKKITLECSQTMGHDKMYWYQQDPGMELHLIHYSYGVNSTEKGDLSSESTVSRIRTEHFPLTLESARPSHTSQYLCASTEDRGTAFATNEKLFFGSGTQLSVL.

The chain is built from TRBV11-3 and TRBJ2-4; D is ambiguous. V lost 3 bases to trimming and J lost 8 bases, with 5 bases between them. Germline values: CDR1 SGHNT, CDR2 YENEEA. The CDR3 runs to 11 residues. CDR3 sequence reads: CASSFEDIQYF. The CDR3 DNA follows: TGTGCCAGCAGCTTCGAGGACATTCAGTACTTC.

This clonotype was counted ten times or more. V is TRBV11-2 and J is TRBJ2-7; no reliable D call. The CDR3 length is 11 residues. V lost 5 bases, J lost 2 bases, and 4 bases lay in between. The germline CDR1 and CDR2 sequences are SGHAT and FQNNGV. The CDR3 sequence: CASSLTYEQYF. The CDR3 region has the DNA TGTGCCAGCAGCCTAACCTACGAGCAGTACTTC.

This clonotype showed up just a few times. V and J are TRBV20-1 and TRBJ2-3; 7 nucleotides agree with TRBD1. Trimming at V came to 2 bases and at J to 3 bases, leaving 5 bases not matched to a gene. This CDR3 comprises 14 residues. CDR1 DFQATT and CDR2 SNEGSKA come from the germline V gene (reference sequence). The CDR3 spells CSARSGGMTDTQYF. The CDR3 DNA is TGCAGTGCTAGATCAGGGGGAATGACAGATACGCAGTATTTT.

This CDR3 is CASSYAGLNTEAFF. CDR3 coding DNA: TGTGCCAGCAGCTATGCAGGGTTGAACACTGAAGCTTTCTTT. This sequence joins TRBV5-5 and TRBJ1-1; D might be TRBD1 (5 bases). The CDR3 has 14 amino acids. Germline assignment: CDR1 SGHKS and CDR2 YYEKEE (reference sequence). V was pared by 3 bases and J by 0 bases, with 9 bases between. The full variable domain, with the rest looked up from reference TRBV5-5 and TRBJ1-1, is DAGVTQSPTHLIKTRGQQVTLRCSPISGHKSVSWYQQVLGQGPQFIFQYYEKEERGRGNFPDRFSARQFPNYSSELNVNALLLGDSALYLCASSYAGLNTEAFFGQGTRLTVV.

Comment on this clonotype: A much larger clone lies one base from this, so it may be a read error. J is TRBJ1-2 and V is TRBV18; the D gene is possibly TRBD1 (5 bases). There are 15 residues in the CDR3. CDR1 is KGHSH and CDR2 is LQKENI in the germline V gene. CDR3 protein: CSSSPGPLVAGGYTF. CDR3 nucleotide sequence: TGTTCCAGCTCACCAGGGCCCCTGGTAGCTGGTGGCTACACCTTC.

The chain has TRBV11-2 and TRBJ2-1, with 8 bases fitting TRBD2. V was clipped by 1 base and J by 8 bases; unmatched bases: 13. CDR3 length equals 17 residues. Germline lookup yields CDR1 SGHAT and CDR2 FQNNGV. CDR3 in amino acids: CASSLGNGTRGKYEQFF. CDR3 nucleotides: TGTGCCAGCAGCTTAGGCAACGGGACTAGGGGGAAGTATGAGCAGTTCTTC.

V gene TRBV19 combines with J gene TRBJ2-1, with 8 bases aligning to TRBD2. The germline gives CDR1 LNHDA, CDR2 SQIVND (reference sequence). V trimming: 4 bases; J trimming: 5 bases; junction bases outside the gene matches: 7. The CDR3 has 15 residues. Written as DNA, the CDR3 is TGTGCCAGTAGTACGGCGGGAGGTGCCGACAATGAGCAGTTCTTC. It specifies CASSTAGGADNEQFF.

This clonotype was counted a few times. CDR3 amino acids: CAWSASWGHETQYF. The DNA for the CDR3 is TGTGCCTGGAGTGCGTCTTGGGGGCACGAGACCCAGTACTTC. J is TRBJ2-5 and V is TRBV30, with D perhaps matching TRBD1 (6 bases). The V and J ends lost 1 base and 5 bases respectively, with 14 bases between them. The CDR3 is made up of 14 amino acids. Germline V gene lookup returns CDR1 GTSNPN and CDR2 SVGIG (reference sequence).

This clonotype was detected ten times or more. The chain carries TRBV24-1 and TRBJ1-2; a possible D gene is TRBD1 (6 bases). Deletions cut 0 bases from V and 8 bases from J, with 12 bases between. This CDR3 region has 14 residues. Germline V gives CDR1 KGHDR, CDR2 SFDVKD. In DNA form, the CDR3 reads TGTGCCACCAGTGATTTGCCTAGGGGGAACGGCTACACCTTC. As protein: CATSDLPRGNGYTF.

This clonotype was seen ten or more times. The chain links TRBV6-1 to TRBJ1-2; TRBD1 matches at 11 bases. J lost 11 bases, V lost 9 bases, and 17 bases had no gene match. Germline V gene sequence: CDR1 MNHNS, CDR2 SASEGT. The CDR3 has 15 amino acids. CDR3 sequence (DNA): TGTGCCAGTTCTCTGAGTGGGACAGGGGGGCGCGGGTACACCTTC. It specifies CASSLSGTGGRGYTF.

In this sample, this clonotype turned up many times. The chain recombines TRBV5-5 with TRBJ2-3, with D perhaps matching TRBD1 or TRBD2 (5 bases each). Germline V gives CDR1 SGHKS, CDR2 YYEKEE (reference sequence). The CDR3 extends over 15 amino acids. V lost 5 bases, J lost 1 base, and 14 bases lay in between. CDR3 residues: CASRPGTGGTDTQYF. DNA of the CDR3: TGTGCCAGCAGACCTGGGACCGGGGGCACAGATACGCAGTATTTT.